This TCR beta chain derives from a study of cytomegalovirus exposure and HLA in healthy donors. Comment on this clone: Its antigen is still unknown.

PCR amplification relied on 60 Vbeta primers (plus 13 Jbeta primers). Clones were sequenced by immunoSEQ multiplex PCR, and TCRdb holds only the in-frame ones, with some missing. The data contain about 180,000 clones, over 65% of them seen just once; the ten biggest clones take up 3.7%. Study-wide results and caveats: Many donors carried some public TCRs, although rarity characterized most TCR sequences. Later analysis identified 16,000 or so TCR beta sequences associated with HLA alleles, using a false discovery rate threshold of 0.05. The authors reported that TCR beta sequences could predict HLA-A and HLA-B alleles. These predictions were accurate for most subjects in the first cohort.

The sequence was collected from a woman aged 55-69 years in good health and CMV-seropositive. The material sequenced was PBMCs.

CDR3 nucleotide sequence: TGTGCCAGCAGTCCCGGGACAGGAGTGCAGGAGCAGTACTTC. Translated, it gives CASSPGTGVQEQYF. The rearrangement joins TRBV28 to TRBJ2-7; 8 bases match TRBD1. Per germline, CDR1 MDHEN and CDR2 SYDVKM. The CDR3 is 14 residues long. J lost 7 bases, V lost 5 bases, and 10 bases had no gene match.